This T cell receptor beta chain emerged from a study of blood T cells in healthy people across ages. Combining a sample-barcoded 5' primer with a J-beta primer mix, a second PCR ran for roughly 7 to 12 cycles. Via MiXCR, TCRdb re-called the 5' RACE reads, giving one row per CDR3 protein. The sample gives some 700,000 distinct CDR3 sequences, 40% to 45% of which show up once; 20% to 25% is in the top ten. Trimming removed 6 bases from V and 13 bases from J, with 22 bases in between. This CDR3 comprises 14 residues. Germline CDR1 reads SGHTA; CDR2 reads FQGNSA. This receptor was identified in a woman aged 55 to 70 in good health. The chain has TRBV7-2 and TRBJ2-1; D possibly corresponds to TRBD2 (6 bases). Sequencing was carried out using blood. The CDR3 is CASRPRSGAETQFF. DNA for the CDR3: TGTGCCAGCAGACCCCGGTCGGGAGCGGAGACCCAGTTCTTC.